This T cell receptor beta chain was sequenced during a study of cytomegalovirus exposure and HLA in healthy donors. Study-wide context: The 110 or so validation repertoires used a platform that matched the one used for the roughly 700 first-cohort repertoires, as a later analysis reported. Study outcomes and limitations: The study put 150 to 200 TCR beta chains on its list as cytomegalovirus-associated. The TCR clusters that emerged in the first cohort tended, a later analysis found, to co-occur in the roughly 130 validation repertoires. CMV antigen specificity of three CMV-associated chains was confirmed in vitro.

With respect to this clone: Antigen specificity is unknown.

This table comes from immunoSEQ multiplex PCR, and its TCRdb copy is limited to in-frame clones, with some not included. The sample records more than 140,000 clones, approximately 91% being singletons. V was clipped by 5 bases and J by 0 bases; unmatched bases: 4. Germline V gene data show CDR1 as GTSNPN and CDR2 as SVGIG (reference sequence). The CDR3 covers 15 residues. The sample consisted of PBMCs. This clonotype was obtained from a woman in her late teens or twenties in good health and CMV-seropositive. The rearrangement links TRBV30 to TRBJ2-2; 9 positions match TRBD2. The chain's CDR3 is CAWGLAPANTGELFF. The CDR3 coding sequence is TGTGCCTGGGGACTAGCGCCCGCGAACACCGGGGAGCTGTTTTTT.